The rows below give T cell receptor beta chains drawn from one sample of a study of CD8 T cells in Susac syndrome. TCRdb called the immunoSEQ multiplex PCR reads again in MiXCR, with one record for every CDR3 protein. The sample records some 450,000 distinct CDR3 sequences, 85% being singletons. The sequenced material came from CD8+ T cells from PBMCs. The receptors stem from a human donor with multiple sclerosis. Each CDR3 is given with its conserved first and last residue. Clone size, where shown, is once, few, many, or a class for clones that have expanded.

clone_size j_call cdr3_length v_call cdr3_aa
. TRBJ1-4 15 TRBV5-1 CASSHIVATNEKLFF
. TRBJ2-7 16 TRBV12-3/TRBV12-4 CASTTAQAPNLYEQYF
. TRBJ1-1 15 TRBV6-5 CASSYRTGENTEAFF
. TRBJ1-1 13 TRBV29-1 CSVDTGQNTEAFF
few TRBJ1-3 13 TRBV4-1 CASSAEAGNTIYF
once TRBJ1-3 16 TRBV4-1 CASSQDGDRPGNTIYF
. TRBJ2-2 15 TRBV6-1 CASRALGGGTGELFF
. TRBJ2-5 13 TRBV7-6 CASRGGTQETQYF
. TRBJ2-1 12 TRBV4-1 CASTQQGDEQFF
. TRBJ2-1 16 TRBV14 CASSQDLGAGGHEQFF